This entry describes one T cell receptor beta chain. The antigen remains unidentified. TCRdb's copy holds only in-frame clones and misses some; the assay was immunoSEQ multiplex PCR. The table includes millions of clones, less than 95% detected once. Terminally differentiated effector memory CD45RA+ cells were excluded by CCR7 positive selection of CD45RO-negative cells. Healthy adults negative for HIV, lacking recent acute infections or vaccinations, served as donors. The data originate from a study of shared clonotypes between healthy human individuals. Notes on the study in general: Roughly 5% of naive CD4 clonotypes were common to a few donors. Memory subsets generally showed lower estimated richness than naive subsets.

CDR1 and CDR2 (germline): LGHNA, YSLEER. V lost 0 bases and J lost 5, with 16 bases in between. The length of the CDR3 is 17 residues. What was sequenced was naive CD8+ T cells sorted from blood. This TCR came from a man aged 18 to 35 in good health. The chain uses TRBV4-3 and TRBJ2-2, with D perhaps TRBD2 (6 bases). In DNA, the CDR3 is TGCGCCAGCAGCCAAGATCCCGTAGCGGATGGGACCGGGGAGCTGTTTTTT. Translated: CASSQDPVADGTGELFF.